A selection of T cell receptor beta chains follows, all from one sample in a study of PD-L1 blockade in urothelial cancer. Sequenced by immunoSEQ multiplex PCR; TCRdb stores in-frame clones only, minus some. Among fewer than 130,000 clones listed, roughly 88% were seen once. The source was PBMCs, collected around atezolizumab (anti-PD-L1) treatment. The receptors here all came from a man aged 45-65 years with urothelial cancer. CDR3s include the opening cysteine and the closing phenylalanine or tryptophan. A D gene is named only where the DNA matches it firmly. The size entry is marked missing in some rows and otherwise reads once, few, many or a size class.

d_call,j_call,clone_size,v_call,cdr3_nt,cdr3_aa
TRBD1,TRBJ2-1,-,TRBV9,TGTGCCAGCAGCGTGCAGACAGGGGGCAGTGAGCAGTTCTTC,CASSVQTGGSEQFF
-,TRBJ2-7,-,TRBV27,TGTGCCAGCAGCCATACTAGTCACTACGAGCAGTACTTC,CASSHTSHYEQYF
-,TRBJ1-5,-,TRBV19,TGTGCCAGTAGTATGCGGGACGGTAATCAGCCCCAGCATTTT,CASSMRDGNQPQHF
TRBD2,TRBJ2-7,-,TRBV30,TGTGCCTGGAGTGTCGGGGGGGCCTACGAGCAGTACTTC,CAWSVGGAYEQYF
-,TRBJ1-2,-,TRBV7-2,TGTGCCAGCAGCTTAGTAGCGGTAGGGGATTACGGCTACACCTTC,CASSLVAVGDYGYTF
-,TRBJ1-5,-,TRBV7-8,TGTGCCAGCAGCGGACCAGGGGCTCAGCCCCAGCATTTT,CASSGPGAQPQHF
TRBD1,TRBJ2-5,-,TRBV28,TGTGCCAGCAGTTACAGGGGCCGAGAGACCCAGTACTTC,CASSYRGRETQYF
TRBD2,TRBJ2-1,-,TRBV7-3,TGTGCCAGCAGCATAGGACTAGCGGGGAATAATGAGCAGTTCTTC,CASSIGLAGNNEQFF
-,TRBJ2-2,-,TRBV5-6,TGTGCCAGCAGCATCCCGGGACACCCGGGTGCCGGGGAGCTGTTTTTT,CASSIPGHPGAGELFF
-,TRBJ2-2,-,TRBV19,TGTGCCAGTAGTCTACAGGGACCGAACACCGGGGAGCTGTTTTTT,CASSLQGPNTGELFF
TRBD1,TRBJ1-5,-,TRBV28,TGTGCCAGCAGGTTGGGACTTGACAGGGCTAATCAGCCCCAGCATTTT,CASRLGLDRANQPQHF
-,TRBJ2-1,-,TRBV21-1,TGTGCCAGCAGCAACGCCGGGACACGAACCTACAATGAGCAGTTCTTC,CASSNAGTRTYNEQFF
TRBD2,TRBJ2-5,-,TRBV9,TGTGCCAGCACTAGCGGAGGCCAAGAGACCCAGTACTTC,CASTSGGQETQYF
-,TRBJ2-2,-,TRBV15,TGTGCCACCAGCCCCCTTGATGGGGGGAGTCTTACCACCGGGGAGCTGTTTTTT,CATSPLDGGSLTTGELFF
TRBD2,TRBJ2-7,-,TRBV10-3,TGTGCCATCAGTGACCAACGTGGCGGGCGGGGGAACTCCTACGAGCAGTACTTC,CAISDQRGGRGNSYEQYF
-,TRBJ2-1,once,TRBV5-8,TGTGCCAGCAGCGAATTGACAGTATACAATGAGCAGTTCTTC,CASSELTVYNEQFF
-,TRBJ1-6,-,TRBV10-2,TGCGCCAGCAGTGAGTCGAGATGGTCAGGGCGAAATTCACCCCTCCACTTT,CASSESRWSGRNSPLHF
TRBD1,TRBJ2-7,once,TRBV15,TGTGCCACCCGCAGGACAGGGGTAGTCGAGCAGTACTTC,CATRRTGVVEQYF
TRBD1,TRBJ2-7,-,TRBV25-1,TGTGCCAGCAGTGCAGGACAGGGTTCCCACGAGCAGTACTTC,CASSAGQGSHEQYF
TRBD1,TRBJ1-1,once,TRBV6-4,TGTGCCAGCAGTGACCAGGGGACAGCGAAAGCTTTCTTT,CASSDQGTAKAFF
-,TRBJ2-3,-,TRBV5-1,TGCGCCAGCAGCCCCCCGCCCCCGGCAGATACGCAGTATTTT,CASSPPPPADTQYF
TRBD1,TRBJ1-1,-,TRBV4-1,TGCGCCAGCAGCCAAGCTGACAGGGCGAACACTGAAGCTTTCTTT,CASSQADRANTEAFF
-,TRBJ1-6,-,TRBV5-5,TGTGCCAGCAGCTTAGGTGGGACATGGGATAATTCACCCCTCCACTTT,CASSLGGTWDNSPLHF
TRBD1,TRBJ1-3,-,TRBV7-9,TGTGCCAGCAGCCCCCGACAGGGGACTGGAAACACCATATATTTT,CASSPRQGTGNTIYF
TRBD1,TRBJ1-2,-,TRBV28,TGTGCCAGCTGCGACAGGGCAGGCGGGGGCTACACCTTC,CASCDRAGGGYTF
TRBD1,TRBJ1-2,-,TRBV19,TGTGCCAGCCGGACAGGGGGGAGAAATTTCTATGGCTACACCTTC,CASRTGGRNFYGYTF
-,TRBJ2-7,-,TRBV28,TGTGCCAGCATGGGAAGGGGATGGACCTACGAGCAGTACTTC,CASMGRGWTYEQYF
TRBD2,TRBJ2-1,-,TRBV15,TGTGCCACCAGCAGAGATCCCAAAGCGGGATACAATGAGCAGTTCTTC,CATSRDPKAGYNEQFF
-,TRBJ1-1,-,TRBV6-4,TGTGCCAGCAGTCCTCAGGCGTCCACTGAAGCTTTCTTT,CASSPQASTEAFF
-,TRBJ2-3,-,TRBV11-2,TGTGCCAGCAGCTTAGCCCCGGGAGGCACAGATACGCAGTATTTT,CASSLAPGGTDTQYF
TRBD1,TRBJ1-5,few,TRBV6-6,TGTGCCAGCAAGACAGGGGGCAATCAGCCCCAGCATTTT,CASKTGGNQPQHF
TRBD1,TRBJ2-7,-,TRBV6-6,TGTGCCAGCAGCCGGGGGACAGGGGCCTACGAGCAGTACTTC,CASSRGTGAYEQYF
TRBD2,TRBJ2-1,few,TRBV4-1,TGCGCCAGCAGCCAAGCTGGCGGGAGGCGGAATGAGCAGTTCTTC,CASSQAGGRRNEQFF
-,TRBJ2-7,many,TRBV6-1,TGTGCCAGCAGTGAGCGACACGGCAGATCCTACGAGCAGTACTTC,CASSERHGRSYEQYF
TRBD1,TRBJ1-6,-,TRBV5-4,TGTGCCAGCAGCCTGGACAGGGATAATTCACCCCTCCACTTT,CASSLDRDNSPLHF
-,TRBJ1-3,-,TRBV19,TGTGCCAGTAGGAGGGAGGCGGAGTACTCTGGAAACACCATATATTTT,CASRREAEYSGNTIYF
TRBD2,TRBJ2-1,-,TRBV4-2,TGTGCCAGCAGCCAGACCCAAATAGCGGGAGGAGGCAATGAGCAGTTCTTC,CASSQTQIAGGGNEQFF
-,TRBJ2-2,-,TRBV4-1,TGCGCCAGCAGCACCATGGGGAGCGGGACCGGGGAGCTGTTTTTT,CASSTMGSGTGELFF
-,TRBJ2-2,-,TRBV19,TGTGCCAGTGGGCCTATCGGGGTAAAGCTGTTTTTT,CASGPIGVKLFF
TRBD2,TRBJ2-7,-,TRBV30,TGTGCCTGGCAAAAGCGGGACCCATACGAGCAGTACTTC,CAWQKRDPYEQYF